This TCR beta chain was profiled in a study of cytomegalovirus exposure and HLA in healthy donors. Overall study findings and caveats: Likely technical artifact: a cluster of highly shared sequence variants. The classifier, whose performance was assessed in both the original and validation cohorts, reportedly diagnosed cytomegalovirus status with high specificity and sensitivity. The availability of immune exposure information extended only to CMV serostatus.

A word on this clone: Its matching antigen is unknown.

The study ran its PCR with 60 Vbeta and 13 Jbeta primers. Libraries were prepared by immunoSEQ multiplex PCR; TCRdb keeps only in-frame clonotypes and omits some of them. This table has approximately 160,000 clones, over 75% appearing once. V lost 3 bases to trimming and J lost 1 base, with 17 bases between them. This CDR3 is built from 18 residues. Germline V CDR1 and CDR2: SGHDT, YYEEEE. Sequencing input: PBMCs. This receptor was taken from a man in his thirties or forties in good health and CMV-seropositive. The chain has TRBV5-6 and TRBJ2-6, with D possibly being TRBD1 (6 bases). CDR3 region: CASSSLSTGNSGANVLTF. The CDR3 DNA follows: TGTGCCAGCAGCTCCCTAAGTACAGGGAATTCTGGGGCCAACGTCCTGACTTTC.